The rows below give T cell receptor beta chains drawn from one sample of a study. The method was immunoSEQ multiplex PCR; TCRdb's version includes in-frame clones alone and lacks a portion of them. The sample carries nearly 70,000 clones, 80% to 95% recorded once. Material for sequencing was PBMCs. Source of these receptors: a man aged 35-49 years with rheumatoid arthritis. The CDR3 runs from the conserved cysteine through the conserved F or W. A D gene is named only where the DNA matches it firmly. Not all rows give a size; the values are once, few, many and, for expanded clones, a class.

d_call clone_size j_call v_call cdr3_aa cdr3_nt
. . TRBJ2-7 TRBV3-1/TRBV3-2 CASSRDGHYEQYF TGTGCCAGCAGCCGGGACGGACATTACGAGCAGTACTTC
. . TRBJ1-5 TRBV5-6 CASSLAGVNQPQHF TGTGCCAGCAGCTTGGCCGGTGTGAATCAGCCCCAGCATTTT
TRBD2 . TRBJ2-5 TRBV3-1/TRBV3-2 CASSQAGDRETQYF TGTGCCAGCAGCCAGGCGGGAGATAGAGAGACCCAGTACTTC
. once TRBJ1-2 TRBV10-3 CAISLDHYGYTF TGTGCCATCTCTCTGGACCACTATGGCTACACCTTC
TRBD2 once TRBJ2-7 TRBV3-1/TRBV3-2 CASSQVASGGYEQYF TGTGCCAGCAGCCAAGTGGCTAGCGGGGGCTACGAGCAGTACTTC
. . TRBJ1-5 TRBV10-2 CASSESGGRNQPQHF TGCGCCAGCAGTGAGTCGGGGGGGAGGAATCAGCCCCAGCATTTT
. . TRBJ1-3 TRBV5-1 CASSLAFGISGNTIYF TGCGCCAGCAGCTTGGCCTTCGGGATCTCTGGAAACACCATATATTTT
TRBD2 . TRBJ2-1 TRBV9 CASSVGAGADRSYNEQFF TGTGCCAGCAGCGTAGGAGCGGGGGCCGATAGGTCCTACAATGAGCAGTTCTTC
TRBD1 . TRBJ1-6 TRBV19 CASSMGQNNSPLHF TGTGCCAGTAGTATGGGACAGAATAATTCACCCCTCCACTTT
TRBD1 . TRBJ2-1 TRBV18 CASSPPGTGLNEQFF TGTGCCAGCTCACCACCAGGGACAGGGCTCAATGAGCAGTTCTTC
. . TRBJ1-1 TRBV6-5 CASSLRAGSGNTEAFF TGTGCCAGCAGTTTGAGGGCGGGCAGCGGGAACACTGAAGCTTTCTTT
. . TRBJ1-6 TRBV5-6 CASRFLSSPLHF TGTGCCAGCAGATTTTTATCTTCACCCCTCCACTTT
. . TRBJ1-2 TRBV7-9 CASSLDSQNYGYTF TGTGCCAGCAGCTTAGACAGCCAAAACTATGGCTACACCTTC